The rows below give T cell receptor beta chains drawn from one sample of a study of T cells after yellow fever vaccination. TCRdb ran MiXCR on the 5' RACE reads and lists one entry per CDR3 protein. The profile shows under 600,000 distinct CDR3 sequences, about 14% of them singletons. The sample here was PBMCs, taken on the day of the yellow fever booster vaccination. The receptors stem from a man aged 30-40 years who received the YFV17D yellow fever vaccine. Each CDR3 is given with its conserved first and last residue. D genes are given only for firm matches. Clone sizes are given selectively: once, few, many, or a class where the clone is expanded.

J gene: TRBJ2-1
D gene: NA
clone size: few
V gene: TRBV6-6
CDR3 DNA: TGTGCCAGCATGGGGCTGAATGAGCAGTTCTTC
CDR3 protein: CASMGLNEQFF

J gene: TRBJ2-3
D gene: TRBD2
clone size: few
V gene: TRBV7-9
CDR3 DNA: TGTGCCAGCAGCTCGGGGGGGGTAGGCACAGATACGCAGTATTTT
CDR3 protein: CASSSGGVGTDTQYF

J gene: TRBJ1-5
D gene: NA
clone size: few
V gene: TRBV15
CDR3 DNA: TGTGCCACCAGCAGAGCTGGGGCTCAGCCCCAGCATTTT
CDR3 protein: CATSRAGAQPQHF

J gene: TRBJ2-6
D gene: NA
clone size: few
V gene: TRBV5-1
CDR3 DNA: TGCGCCAGCAGCTTGGATAGCAATCCCAACGTCCTGACTTTC
CDR3 protein: CASSLDSNPNVLTF

J gene: TRBJ2-7
D gene: TRBD1
clone size: few
V gene: TRBV28
CDR3 DNA: TGTGCCAGCAGTCCCCCGACAGGGATAAGTCACGAGCAGTACTTC
CDR3 protein: CASSPPTGISHEQYF

J gene: TRBJ2-7
D gene: TRBD2
clone size: NA
V gene: TRBV13
CDR3 DNA: TGTGCCAGCAGCGGCACAGCCGGCGGGATTGGCGGGAGGGCCCCCTACGAGCAGTACTTC
CDR3 protein: CASSGTAGGIGGRAPYEQYF

J gene: TRBJ1-3
D gene: NA
clone size: few
V gene: TRBV12-3/TRBV12-4
CDR3 DNA: TGTGCCAGCAGTAACCAGGGCTCTGGAAACACCATATATTTT
CDR3 protein: CASSNQGSGNTIYF

J gene: TRBJ2-2
D gene: TRBD2
clone size: NA
V gene: TRBV20-1
CDR3 DNA: TGCAGTGCTAGAGATTTACTAGCGGGTTCGAACACCGGGGAGCTGTTTTTT
CDR3 protein: CSARDLLAGSNTGELFF

J gene: TRBJ2-2
D gene: NA
clone size: many
V gene: TRBV30
CDR3 DNA: TGTGCCTGGAGTGTACAGGGAGCCGGGGAGCTGTTTTTT
CDR3 protein: CAWSVQGAGELFF

J gene: TRBJ2-7
D gene: TRBD2
clone size: many
V gene: TRBV20-1
CDR3 DNA: TGCAGTGCTAGCTCGGGACTAGCCACCTACGAGCAGTACTTC
CDR3 protein: CSASSGLATYEQYF

J gene: TRBJ2-2
D gene: TRBD2
clone size: NA
V gene: TRBV2
CDR3 DNA: TGTGCCAGCAGGCTGGGACTAGCGGGCCGAGGGAACACCGGGGAGCTGTTTTTT
CDR3 protein: CASRLGLAGRGNTGELFF

J gene: TRBJ2-3
D gene: TRBD2
clone size: NA
V gene: TRBV3-1
CDR3 DNA: TGTGCCAGCAGCCAAGGGCCGACTAGCACCACAGATACGCAGTATTTT
CDR3 protein: CASSQGPTSTTDTQYF

J gene: TRBJ2-7
D gene: NA
clone size: NA
V gene: TRBV5-1
CDR3 DNA: TGCGCCAGCAGCTTGGGGGGAGGACAGACTTACTACGAGCAGTACTTC
CDR3 protein: CASSLGGGQTYYEQYF

J gene: TRBJ2-2
D gene: NA
clone size: NA
V gene: TRBV4-3
CDR3 DNA: TGCGCCAGCAGCCAAGATCTTGGTCCCGGGGAGCTGTTTTTT
CDR3 protein: CASSQDLGPGELFF

J gene: TRBJ2-2
D gene: NA
clone size: few
V gene: TRBV7-2
CDR3 DNA: TGTGCCAGCAGCTTCAGGGCCCCCGGGGAGCTGTTTTTT
CDR3 protein: CASSFRAPGELFF

J gene: TRBJ1-1
D gene: NA
clone size: few
V gene: TRBV5-1
CDR3 DNA: TGCGCCAGCAGCTTGGAACACCTCACTGAAGCTTTCTTT
CDR3 protein: CASSLEHLTEAFF

J gene: TRBJ1-5
D gene: NA
clone size: NA
V gene: TRBV28
CDR3 DNA: TGTGCCACCGACAGTTTCAATCAGCCCCAGCATTTT
CDR3 protein: CATDSFNQPQHF

J gene: TRBJ2-3
D gene: TRBD2
clone size: few
V gene: TRBV4-2
CDR3 DNA: TGTGCCAGCAGCCTAAAATATCTAGCGGGAGAGACAGATACGCAGTATTTT
CDR3 protein: CASSLKYLAGETDTQYF

J gene: TRBJ2-3
D gene: NA
clone size: few
V gene: TRBV29-1
CDR3 DNA: TGCAGCGTTGAACATTTTGGGGATTCCACAGATACGCAGTATTTT
CDR3 protein: CSVEHFGDSTDTQYF

J gene: TRBJ2-7
D gene: NA
clone size: few
V gene: TRBV29-1
CDR3 DNA: TGCAGCGTCGTCGCCCTAGAGAGCTCCTACGAGCAGTACTTC
CDR3 protein: CSVVALESSYEQYF

J gene: TRBJ2-1
D gene: NA
clone size: few
V gene: TRBV18
CDR3 DNA: TGTGCCAGCTCACCCGAGACTAGTCGCAATGAGCAGTTCTTC
CDR3 protein: CASSPETSRNEQFF

J gene: TRBJ2-1
D gene: TRBD2
clone size: NA
V gene: TRBV20-1
CDR3 DNA: TGCAGTGCTAGAGTCTCTAGCGGGAGTCTCGCCTACAATGAGCAGTTCTTC
CDR3 protein: CSARVSSGSLAYNEQFF

J gene: TRBJ2-2
D gene: NA
clone size: NA
V gene: TRBV7-8
CDR3 DNA: TGTGCCAGCAGCGTCAGGGCAGAACCCACCGGGGAGCTGTTTTTT
CDR3 protein: CASSVRAEPTGELFF

J gene: TRBJ2-5
D gene: NA
clone size: NA
V gene: TRBV6-2/TRBV6-3
CDR3 DNA: TGTGCCAGCAGTTACTCGCTAGCAGGACAACAAGAGACCCAGTACTTC
CDR3 protein: CASSYSLAGQQETQYF